This TCR beta chain was sequenced in a study of shared clonotypes between healthy human individuals. Study in general: Per-donor plates numbered three CD4 naive, three CD4 memory, two CD8 naive and one CD8 memory.

The donor cohort consisted entirely of Caucasian adults residing in Nashville, Tennessee. Replicate sorted-subset PCRs were loaded with around 220 ng DNA, 31,000 or so T cell genomes. Profiled with immunoSEQ multiplex PCR; TCRdb holds only in-frame clones, not every one. The sample lists about 1.5 million clones, approximately 97% occurring once. The germline CDR1 and CDR2 sequences are SGHTA and FQGNSA. The CDR3 sequence is 14 residues long. V lost 3 bases, J lost 5 bases, and 14 bases lay in between. Sequences were obtained from naive CD4+ T cells sorted from blood. Stated subset: CD45RA+ positively selected. This chain links TRBV7-2 with TRBJ2-7, with a weak D call TRBD1 (5 bases). This TCR came from a man younger than 45 in good health. DNA of the CDR3: TGTGCCAGCAGCTTGGTTCGCAGGGCCCACGAGCAGTACTTC. This sequence encodes CASSLVRRAHEQYF.